One sample yielded the 12 T cell receptor beta chains listed below, sequenced in a study of OX40 agonist ivuxolimab in advanced cancers. TCRdb's table, derived via immunoSEQ multiplex PCR, lists solely in-frame clones and lacks some. The repertoire holds 34,000 or so clones, roughly 76% seen once, with 15% to 20% in the top ten. The sequencing used CD4+ or CD8+ T cells sorted from blood, collected in a trial of the OX40 agonist ivuxolimab. These receptors were taken from an adult with an advanced solid tumor such as melanoma, head and neck, liver or kidney cancer.

The chain combines TRBV6-1 with TRBJ1-5, with D perhaps TRBD1 (6 bases). Germline CDR1 reads MNHNS; CDR2 reads SASEGT. V shed 2 bases and J shed 4 bases, with 15 bases lying between them. The length of the CDR3 is 16 residues. CDR3 protein: CASSEYRQARNQPQHF. The CDR3 bases are TGTGCCAGCAGTGAATATAGACAGGCCAGGAATCAGCCCCAGCATTTT.

This chain connects TRBV28 to TRBJ1-5; 7 bases are a match to TRBD1. Germline CDR1 is MDHEN and CDR2 is SYDVKM. V lost 2 bases, J lost 6 bases, and 7 bases stayed unmatched. This CDR3 contains 15 residues. Here the CDR3 DNA reads TGTGCCAGCAGTTTAGAACAGGGGTATGGTCAGCCCCAGCATTTT. Its protein product is CASSLEQGYGQPQHF.

V gene TRBV10-1 combines with J gene TRBJ1-3; 8 bases are shared with TRBD1. The trim removed 7 bases at V and 1 base at J, leaving 3 bases unmatched. This CDR3 is built from 14 residues. Germline CDR1 WNHNN, CDR2 SYGVQD (reference sequence). CDR3: CASTRTGSGNTIYF. CDR3 DNA sequence: TGCGCCAGCACCCGGACAGGGTCTGGAAACACCATATATTTT.

The gene calls are TRBV6-5 and TRBJ2-4; 11 nucleotides agree with TRBD2. J lost 4 bases, V lost 0 bases, and 2 bases had no gene match. The V gene's germline CDR1 is MNHEY and CDR2 SVGAGI. The CDR3 has 16 residues. This chain's CDR3 is CASSYSGTSGKNIQYF. The CDR3 DNA reads TGTGCCAGCAGTTACTCAGGGACTAGCGGAAAAAACATTCAGTACTTC.

In this sample, this clone turned up a few times. The chain combines TRBV7-9 with TRBJ1-6; maybe TRBD1 (5 bases). Germline V lookup: CDR1 SEHNR, CDR2 FQNEAQ (reference sequence). This CDR3 spans 16 amino acids. Trimming took off 3 bases at V and 2 bases at J, with 11 bases between the two ends. The chain's CDR3 is CASSFYGGTYNSPLHF. In DNA form, the CDR3 reads TGTGCCAGCAGCTTTTATGGGGGGACCTATAATTCACCCCTCCACTTT.

V and J are TRBV2 and TRBJ1-4, with 8 bases identical to TRBD1. The germline gives CDR1 SNHLY, CDR2 FYNNEI. The CDR3 is 15 residues long. V was pared by 6 bases and J by 8 bases, with 11 bases of the junction left unmatched. The CDR3 reads CASRRTDRGFEKLFF. CDR3 nucleotides: TGTGCCAGCAGACGTACCGACAGGGGATTCGAAAAACTGTTTTTT.

The chain recombines TRBV4-1 with TRBJ2-7, with 8 bases aligning to TRBD1. After removal of 5 bases from V and 7 bases from J, the junction contained 13 bases not matched to a gene. Germline assignment: CDR1 MGHRA and CDR2 YSYEKL. The CDR3 consists of 15 residues. CDR3 region: CASSDRTGFQFEQYF. CDR3 sequence (DNA): TGCGCCAGCAGCGATAGGACAGGGTTCCAATTTGAGCAGTACTTC.

This chain connects TRBV9 to TRBJ2-3; unclear D gene. Germline CDR1 SGDLS, CDR2 YYNGEE. The germline V and J ends were trimmed by 3 bases and 7 bases, with 15 bases remaining between them. The CDR3 has 14 amino acids. CDR3 DNA: TGTGCCAGCAGCGGGGGTTTAGGGCCCTATACGCAGTATTTT. Amino acids: CASSGGLGPYTQYF.

This chain joins TRBV5-1 and TRBJ2-1; 8 bases agree with TRBD2. Germline V lookup: CDR1 SGHRS, CDR2 YFSETQ. The CDR3 sequence is 15 residues long. Germline trimming cut 5 bases from V and 4 bases from J; bases unmatched to any gene: 8. The CDR3, as DNA: TGCGCCAGCAGAAGTGGTAGCGGGGAATACAATGAGCAGTTCTTC. Translating it yields CASRSGSGEYNEQFF.

The chain is built from TRBV28 and TRBJ1-5, with D unclear. Looked up from germline, CDR1 is MDHEN and CDR2 is SYDVKM. The CDR3 totals 14 residues. With 2 bases removed from V and 3 bases from J, the gap between germline ends came to 8 bases. CDR3 nucleotide sequence: TGTGCCAGCAGTTTAGAGACTTCCAATCAGCCCCAGCATTTT. Translating it yields CASSLETSNQPQHF.

V and J are TRBV4-1 and TRBJ2-2, with a possible D match to TRBD2 (6 bases). This CDR3 has 18 residues. V dropped 1 base and J dropped 5 bases, with 20 bases sitting between them. The germline gives CDR1 MGHRA, CDR2 YSYEKL. As DNA, the CDR3 is TGCGCCAGCAGCCAAGGTGTTCATGTGGGGGGAAAGACCGGGGAGCTGTTTTTT. Protein product: CASSQGVHVGGKTGELFF.

The CDR3, as DNA: TGTGCCAGCAGTAGACAGGGGGCCGACTATGGCTACACCTTC. It yields the protein CASSRQGADYGYTF. The chain links TRBV6-5 to TRBJ1-2, with TRBD1 matching 10 bases. J lost 3 bases, V lost 5 bases, and 3 bases had no gene match. Germline CDR1 MNHEY, CDR2 SVGAGI. CDR3 length: 14 amino acids.